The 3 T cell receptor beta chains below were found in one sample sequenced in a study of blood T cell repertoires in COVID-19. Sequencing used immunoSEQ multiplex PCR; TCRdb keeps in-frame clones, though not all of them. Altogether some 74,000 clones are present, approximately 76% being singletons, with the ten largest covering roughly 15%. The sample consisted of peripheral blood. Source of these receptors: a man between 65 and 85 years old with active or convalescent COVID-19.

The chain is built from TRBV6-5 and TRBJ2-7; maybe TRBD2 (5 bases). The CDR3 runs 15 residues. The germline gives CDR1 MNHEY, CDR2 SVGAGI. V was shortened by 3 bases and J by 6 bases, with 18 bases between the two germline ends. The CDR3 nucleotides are TGTGCCAGCAGTTATGACGTAGGAGGTCCTGGCGAGCAGTACTTC. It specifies CASSYDVGGPGEQYF.

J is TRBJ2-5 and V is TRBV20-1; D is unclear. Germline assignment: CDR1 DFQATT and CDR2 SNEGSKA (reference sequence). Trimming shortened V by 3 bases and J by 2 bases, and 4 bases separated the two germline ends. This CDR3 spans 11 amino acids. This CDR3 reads CSASLQETQYF. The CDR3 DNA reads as TGCAGTGCTAGCCTACAAGAGACCCAGTACTTC.

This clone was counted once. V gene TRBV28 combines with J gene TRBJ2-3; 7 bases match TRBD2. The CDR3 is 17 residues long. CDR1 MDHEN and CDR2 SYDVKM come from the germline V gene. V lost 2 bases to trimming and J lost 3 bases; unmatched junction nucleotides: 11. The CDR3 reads CASSLRPGRVGTDTQYF. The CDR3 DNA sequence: TGTGCCAGCAGTTTACGTCCAGGGAGGGTAGGGACAGATACGCAGTATTTT.